The 32 T cell receptor beta chains listed next were all sequenced from one sample in a study of blood T cell repertoires in COVID-19. Clones were read by immunoSEQ multiplex PCR, and TCRdb kept only the in-frame ones, dropping some. The sample records around 130,000 clones, 84% being singletons. The sequenced sample was peripheral blood. Receptors were obtained from a woman aged 55-69 years with acute or convalescent COVID-19.

This clone has a single count. The gene calls are TRBV5-1 and TRBJ2-6, with a weak D call TRBD1 (5 bases). Germline lookup yields CDR1 SGHRS and CDR2 YFSETQ. This CDR3 region has 18 residues. V lost 2 bases and J 5 bases, leaving 20 bases between the germline ends. The CDR3 is CASSLGPRASSRANVLTF. The CDR3 coding sequence is TGCGCCAGCAGCTTAGGACCCAGGGCCTCTAGTCGGGCCAACGTCCTGACTTTC.

V and J are TRBV5-1 and TRBJ1-3; unclear D gene. The germline gives CDR1 SGHRS, CDR2 YFSETQ. This CDR3 comprises 13 residues. The V end lost 0 bases, the J end lost 5 bases, and 6 bases lay between the germline ends. The CDR3 DNA follows: TGCGCCAGCAGCTTGGACAGCCGAAACACCATATATTTT. Its protein product is CASSLDSRNTIYF.

The V call is TRBV5-1, the J call TRBJ2-1; 10 bases agree with TRBD2. Trimming took 1 base from V and 10 from J; bases not matched to a gene: 8. CDR3 length equals 15 residues. CDR1 is SGHRS and CDR2 is YFSETQ in the germline V gene. The DNA of the CDR3 is TGCGCCAGCAGCTTGCCAGCGGGGGGGCCGGGAGAGCAGTTCTTC. Translated: CASSLPAGGPGEQFF.

The chain couples TRBV5-1 to TRBJ1-2; 9 bases map to TRBD1. The germline V gene encodes CDR1 SGHRS and CDR2 YFSETQ. The V gene end was trimmed by 4 bases and the J gene end by 6 bases; junction bases not matched to a gene: 7. The CDR3 consists of 14 residues. In DNA, the CDR3 is TGCGCCAGCAGCAAGGGACAGGGAGCGGATGGCTACACCTTC. It yields the protein CASSKGQGADGYTF.

The chain combines TRBV6-5 with TRBJ2-7; TRBD2 might be the D (5 bases). Germline values: CDR1 MNHEY, CDR2 SVGAGI. V lost 2 bases and J lost 1, with 12 bases in between. The CDR3 has 15 residues. CDR3 sequence (DNA): TGTGCCAGCAGTTACGGAGGAGAATCTTCCTACGAGCAGTACGTC. As protein: CASSYGGESSYEQYV.

The chain employs TRBV7-9 and TRBJ1-4, with 10 nucleotides matching TRBD1. J lost 8 bases, V lost 5 bases, and 11 bases had no gene match. The germline CDR1 and CDR2 sequences are SEHNR and FQNEAQ (reference sequence). The CDR3 contains 16 residues. The CDR3 loop reads CASSDRQGAPGEKLFF. CDR3 DNA: TGTGCCAGCAGCGACCGACAGGGGGCCCCGGGGGAAAAACTGTTTTTT.

The chain couples TRBV15 to TRBJ1-4; 7 bases align to TRBD1. The V segment lost 7 bases and the J segment 4 bases; nucleotides outside the gene matches: 6. Germline V gene data show CDR1 as LNHNV and CDR2 as YYDKDF (reference sequence). CDR3 length: 14 amino acids. This chain's CDR3 is CATNRGQHNEKLFF. CDR3 coding DNA: TGTGCCACCAATCGGGGACAGCATAATGAAAAACTGTTTTTT.

This clone was recorded once. In the same sample, other DNA sequences code for this CDR3. V and J are TRBV19 and TRBJ1-5; D gene unclear. This CDR3 has 14 amino acids. Trimming stripped 0 bases from V and 6 bases from J, with 9 bases between. Per germline, CDR1 LNHDA and CDR2 SQIVND (reference sequence). Here the CDR3 DNA reads TGTGCCAGTAGTATAGATAGAGCAGGTCAGCCCCAGCATTTT. Residues: CASSIDRAGQPQHF.

This clone was detected only once. The chain links TRBV5-1 to TRBJ1-4; no reliable D call. This CDR3 has 16 amino acids. Trimming removed 6 bases at V and 0 bases at J, with 15 bases between. From germline, CDR1 is SGHRS and CDR2 YFSETQ. CDR3 sequence (DNA): TGCGCCAGCAAGGTTTCGGGTTCTGCAACTAATGAAAAACTGTTTTTT. This sequence encodes CASKVSGSATNEKLFF. Complete variable domain (other parts from reference TRBV5-1 and TRBJ1-4): KAGVTQTPRYLIKTRGQQVTLSCSPISGHRSVSWYQQTPGQGLQFLFEYFSETQRNKGNFPGRFSGRQFSNSRSEMNVSTLELGDSALYLCASKVSGSATNEKLFFGSGTQLSVL.

This rearrangement joins TRBV5-1 to TRBJ2-2; TRBD2 might be the D (6 bases). The CDR3 contains 16 residues. The V and J ends lost 6 bases and 1 base respectively, with 16 bases between them. CDR1 is SGHRS, CDR2 YFSETQ, per germline. CDR3 region: CASNTGTHGNTGELFF. CDR3 bases: TGCGCCAGCAATACTGGGACTCACGGGAACACCGGGGAGCTGTTTTTT. Filled out from reference TRBV5-1 and TRBJ2-2, the complete variable domain reads KAGVTQTPRYLIKTRGQQVTLSCSPISGHRSVSWYQQTPGQGLQFLFEYFSETQRNKGNFPGRFSGRQFSNSRSEMNVSTLELGDSALYLCASNTGTHGNTGELFFGEGSRLTVL.

This sequence joins TRBV30 and TRBJ1-3; D perhaps matches TRBD1 (5 bases). This CDR3 spans 14 amino acids. The V gene lost 5 bases and the J gene lost 8 bases, with 19 bases spanning the gap. In germline, CDR1 is GTSNPN, CDR2 SVGIG (reference sequence). The CDR3 spells CAWVGSGSSDTIYF. CDR3 bases: TGTGCCTGGGTCGGCTCAGGGTCTAGTGACACCATATATTTT.

V is TRBV12-3 or TRBV12-4 and J is TRBJ2-5; D is unclear. The germline V and J ends were trimmed by 5 bases and 6 bases, with 7 bases remaining between them. The CDR3 covers 11 residues. CDR3: CASSPLKTQYF. CDR3 in DNA: TGTGCCAGCAGTCCCTTAAAGACCCAGTACTTC.

This chain links TRBV12-2 with TRBJ2-4; TRBD1, the table's D call, lacks a check against the DNA. TRBV12-2 is given as a pseudogene. This CDR3 region has 14 residues. DNA for the CDR3: TGTGCAAGTCGCCGCAGGCAGCCCTGGAACATTCAGTACTTC. Its protein product is CASRRRQPWNIQYF.

The CDR3 DNA reads TGTGCCTGGAGCGCGACAGGGGCACGGCAGCCCCAGCATTTT. Amino acids: CAWSATGARQPQHF. The chain recombines TRBV30 with TRBJ1-5, with 8 bases fitting TRBD1. Per germline, CDR1 GTSNPN and CDR2 SVGIG (reference sequence). With V trimmed by 3 bases and J by 7 bases, 8 bases remained unmatched. The CDR3 loop spans 14 amino acids.

V is TRBV6-1 and J is TRBJ2-7; 7 bases are shared with TRBD1. In germline, CDR1 is MNHNS, CDR2 SASEGT. After removal of 6 bases from V and 0 bases from J, the junction contained 2 bases not matched to a gene. The CDR3 loop spans 13 amino acids. For the CDR3, the DNA is TGTGCCAGCAGGACAGGGAGCTCCTACGAGCAGTACTTC. This translates into CASRTGSSYEQYF.

The V gene is TRBV10-3, the J gene TRBJ1-2; 9 bases are shared with TRBD1. The length of the CDR3 is 14 residues. Germline CDR1 reads ENHRY; CDR2 reads SYGVKD. V lost 10 bases, J lost 1 base, and 7 bases stayed unmatched. The CDR3: CATWTGDFNYGYTF. The CDR3 coding sequence is TGTGCCACCTGGACAGGGGACTTTAACTATGGCTACACCTTC.

The rearrangement uses TRBV30 and TRBJ1-3; perhaps TRBD1 as D (6 bases). The V end was cut by 2 bases, the J end by 3 bases, with 14 bases between. Germline V gene lookup returns CDR1 GTSNPN and CDR2 SVGIG (reference sequence). The CDR3 covers 15 residues. The CDR3 protein is CAWSFYRTVGNTIYF. The CDR3 DNA sequence: TGTGCCTGGAGTTTCTACCGGACAGTTGGAAACACCATATATTTT.

The genes are TRBV12-5 and TRBJ1-5; D uncertain. Germline lookup yields CDR1 LGHNT and CDR2 FRNRAP. Trimming took off 5 bases at V and 3 bases at J, with 11 bases between the two ends. CDR3 size: 14 residues. In DNA, the CDR3 is TGTGCTAGTGGTGGAGGGAGCTCCAATCAGCCCCAGCATTTT. It yields the protein CASGGGSSNQPQHF.

This sequence joins TRBV11-2 and TRBJ1-5, with 9 bases that match TRBD1. Trimming at V came to 5 bases and at J to 2 bases, leaving 10 bases not matched to a gene. Germline-derived CDR1 and CDR2 are SGHAT and FQNNGV. This CDR3 comprises 17 residues. The CDR3 reads CASSPLQGADGNQPQHF. The CDR3 DNA sequence: TGTGCCAGCAGCCCTTTACAGGGGGCTGATGGCAATCAGCCCCAGCATTTT.

V and J are TRBV5-6 and TRBJ1-6; no reliable D call. Germline V gives CDR1 SGHDT, CDR2 YYEEEE. V was cut by 2 bases and J by 7 bases, with 7 bases left in between. This CDR3 comprises 13 residues. CDR3 in DNA: TGTGCCAGCAGCTTACGGCGGAATTCACCCCTCCACTTT. This translates into CASSLRRNSPLHF.

The V and J genes are TRBV28 and TRBJ1-1; TRBD1 matches at 10 bases. Per germline, CDR1 MDHEN and CDR2 SYDVKM. The CDR3 totals 14 residues. J was trimmed by 3 bases and V by 4 bases; bases with no gene match: 2. CDR3: CASSSGTGDTEAFF. CDR3 coding DNA: TGTGCCAGCAGTTCCGGGACAGGGGACACTGAAGCTTTCTTT. Full variable domain (rest looked up from reference TRBV28 and TRBJ1-1): DVKVTQSSRYLVKRTGEKVFLECVQDMDHENMFWYRQDPGLGLRLIYFSYDVKMKEKGDIPEGYSVSREKKERFSLILESASTNQTSMYLCASSSGTGDTEAFFGQGTRLTVV.

The chain links TRBV12-3 or TRBV12-4 to TRBJ1-2; 9 bases are shared with TRBD1. J was trimmed by 4 bases and V by 6 bases; bases with no gene match: 3. CDR3 length: 13 amino acids. In nucleotides, the CDR3 is TGTGCCAGCAGCCGACAGGGGGGCTATGGCTACACCTTC. This codes for CASSRQGGYGYTF.

The rearrangement joins TRBV6-1 to TRBJ1-3; D uncertain. Trimming stripped 0 bases from V and 2 bases from J, with 8 bases between. Germline V gene sequence: CDR1 MNHNS, CDR2 SASEGT. This CDR3 is built from 15 residues. The CDR3 DNA is TGTGCCAGCAGTGAAGCGGGCAGAGCTGGAAACACCATATATTTT. Translated, it gives CASSEAGRAGNTIYF.

The chain employs TRBV5-1 and TRBJ1-1, with 11 bases identical to TRBD1. Germline V gives CDR1 SGHRS, CDR2 YFSETQ. After removal of 3 bases from V and 4 bases from J, the junction contained 5 bases not matched to a gene. CDR3 size: 15 residues. For the CDR3, the DNA is TGCGCCAGCAGCTCCTGGACAGGGGGCGGCACTGAAGCTTTCTTT. This encodes CASSSWTGGGTEAFF.

In DNA, the CDR3 is TGTGCCAGCAGTTACGAACGGGGGTTGAGCACTGAAGCTTTCTTT. It translates to CASSYERGLSTEAFF. The V gene is TRBV6-5, the J gene TRBJ1-1; D is perhaps TRBD1 (5 bases). This CDR3 has 15 residues. Trimming shortened V by 2 bases and J by 4 bases, and 14 bases separated the two germline ends. Germline CDR1 reads MNHEY; CDR2 reads SVGAGI.

CDR3 nucleotides: TGTGCCAGCAGCGGCCACGGGGGGGGACTCTACGAGCAGTACTTC. This sequence encodes CASSGHGGGLYEQYF. The chain carries TRBV21-1 and TRBJ2-7; the D call in the table, TRBD2, was not verified against the DNA. TRBV21-1 corresponds to a pseudogene. This CDR3 region has 15 residues.

V usage is TRBV7-8 and J usage is TRBJ1-4; D is unclear. The CDR3 contains 13 residues. Germline CDR1 SGHVS, CDR2 FQNEAQ. The germline V and J ends were trimmed by 3 bases and 8 bases, with 10 bases remaining between them. The CDR3 region has the DNA TGTGCCAGCAGCTTCGGCCGGGAAGAAAAACTGTTTTTT. Its translation: CASSFGREEKLFF.

This chain joins TRBV5-1 and TRBJ2-5, with a possible D match to TRBD2 (6 bases). V was clipped by 3 bases and J by 2 bases, with 14 bases between them. CDR1 and CDR2 (germline): SGHRS, YFSETQ. The CDR3 sequence is 15 residues long. CDR3 sequence: CASSSEAGPQETQYF. CDR3 nucleotide sequence: TGCGCCAGCAGCTCTGAGGCGGGGCCACAAGAGACCCAGTACTTC.

The chain uses TRBV9 and TRBJ2-4; 8 positions match TRBD1. This CDR3 has 12 residues. Germline CDR1 is SGDLS and CDR2 is YYNGEE. The J segment lost 13 bases and the V segment lost 2 bases, leaving 5 bases of the junction unmatched. In DNA, the CDR3 is TGTGCCAGCAGCGTCGCCGGACAGGGACAGTACTTC. Translating it yields CASSVAGQGQYF.

Here the CDR3 reads CASSIQQGGLGGYTF. The CDR3 DNA follows: TGTGCCAGCAGCATCCAACAGGGAGGGTTAGGGGGCTACACCTTC. This rearrangement joins TRBV5-5 to TRBJ1-2, with D possibly being TRBD1 (6 bases). The CDR3 loop spans 15 amino acids. Trimming stripped 4 bases from V and 8 bases from J, with 21 bases between. The V gene's germline CDR1 is SGHKS and CDR2 YYEKEE (reference sequence). Based on the CDR3 plus reference TRBV5-5 and TRBJ1-2, the full variable domain is DAGVTQSPTHLIKTRGQQVTLRCSPISGHKSVSWYQQVLGQGPQFIFQYYEKEERGRGNFPDRFSARQFPNYSSELNVNALLLGDSALYLCASSIQQGGLGGYTFGSGTRLTVV.

The V gene is TRBV6-5, the J gene TRBJ1-4; 7 bases are shared with TRBD1. The CDR3 spans 14 residues. V was clipped by 6 bases and J by 4 bases; unmatched bases: 5. CDR1 is MNHEY and CDR2 is SVGAGI in the germline V gene. The DNA of the CDR3 is TGTGCCAGCAGGCACAGGGGAGGTAATGAAAAACTGTTTTTT. This translates into CASRHRGGNEKLFF.

This clone has more than one count but fewer than ten. In DNA, the CDR3 is TGTGCCAGCAGGGCGGGTTTTGCCAATCAGCCCCAGCATTTT. Its translation: CASRAGFANQPQHF. The chain recombines TRBV2 with TRBJ1-5; D is ambiguous. Trimming stripped 6 bases from V and 3 bases from J, with 12 bases between. This CDR3 has 14 residues. Germline CDR1 reads SNHLY; CDR2 reads FYNNEI.